The 2 T cell receptor beta chains in this list originate from one sample, sequenced in a study of cytomegalovirus exposure and HLA in healthy donors. Some clones are missing from TCRdb's copy, which holds only in-frame ones; the method was immunoSEQ multiplex PCR. This table holds over 250,000 clones, 87% found once. The sample consisted of PBMCs. Receptor source: a woman aged 25 to 45 in good health and CMV-seropositive.

A single count supports this clone. The rearrangement joins TRBV7-6 to TRBJ1-5; a possible D gene is TRBD1 (5 bases). Germline loops: CDR1 SGHVS, CDR2 FNYEAQ. This CDR3 has 12 residues. V was trimmed by 5 bases and J by 5 bases, leaving 7 bases between them. The CDR3 region is CASSVGDQPQHF. The DNA of the CDR3 is TGTGCCAGCAGCGTAGGGGATCAGCCCCAGCATTTT.

The rearrangement uses TRBV6-5 and TRBJ2-1; D perhaps matches TRBD1 (5 bases). V lost 0 bases and J lost 8, with 8 bases in between. The CDR3 is 13 amino acids. CDR1 and CDR2 (germline): MNHEY, SVGAGI. CDR3 protein: CASSYSRDDEQFF. In DNA form, the CDR3 reads TGTGCCAGCAGTTACTCCAGGGATGATGAGCAGTTCTTC.